This TCR beta chain was identified during a study of cytomegalovirus exposure and HLA in healthy donors. Study-wide points: It was reported that the classifier diagnosed cytomegalovirus status with high specificity and sensitivity in both the original and validation cohorts.

Worth noting for this clone: Its antigen remains unidentified.

CDR1 and CDR2 (germline): SGHVS, FQNEAQ. The V end was cut by 1 base, the J end by 2 bases, with 9 bases between. The CDR3 has 15 amino acids. PCR was performed using 60 Vbeta and 13 Jbeta primers. Clones were read by immunoSEQ multiplex PCR, and TCRdb kept only the in-frame ones, dropping some. Of about 180,000 clones listed, 65% to 85% are singletons. The sample was PBMCs. The gene calls are TRBV7-8 and TRBJ1-5; D might be TRBD1 (6 bases). The origin of this receptor is a girl aged 5-17 years in good health and CMV-seropositive. The CDR3, as DNA: TGTGCCAGCAGCTTAGTTGCAGGGGGCAATCAGCCCCAGCATTTT. It yields the protein CASSLVAGGNQPQHF.